The clone carrying this T cell receptor (beta chain) was detected many times. Its matching antigen is unknown. This sample was taken from a study of T cells in Graves' hyperthyroidism and ophthalmopathy. Study conclusions and caveats: The model forecast ophthalmopathy, anticipating it by a median around 6.9 months before onset.

In patients aged 18 to 65, hyperthyroidism was newly diagnosed, with duration under 2 months. The V gene lost 2 bases and the J gene lost 5 bases, with 10 bases spanning the gap. Looked up from germline, CDR1 is SGHTA and CDR2 is FQGNSA. The CDR3 is 14 residues long. Amplified regions were TCR beta CDR3 sequences from RNA transcripts. The HTBI primer set served for first-round RT-PCR of the TCR CDR3. From the multiplex PCR reads, TCRdb called clonotypes with MiXCR, one entry per CDR3 protein. This sample has roughly 510,000 distinct CDR3 sequences, with 20% found just once. The specimen was blood. The chain has TRBV7-2 and TRBJ1-3; D unresolved. This TCR came from a man aged 18 to 29 with Graves' hyperthyroidism. CDR3 DNA sequence: TGTGCCAGCAGCTTATCCATGTCGAGAAACACCATATATTTT. This sequence encodes CASSLSMSRNTIYF.